A selection of T cell receptor beta chains follows, all from one sample in a study of blood T cell repertoires in COVID-19. The data were produced by immunoSEQ multiplex PCR, yet TCRdb's version contains in-frame clones alone and is incomplete. The table records 60,000 to 65,000 clones, less than 80% of them present only once. Sequencing was done on a sample of peripheral blood. The source is a man aged 55 to 69 with acute or convalescent COVID-19. The CDR3 runs from the conserved cysteine through the conserved F or W. The order of the fields is CDR3 length, D gene, V gene, clone size, J gene, CDR3 protein, CDR3 DNA. A D gene is named only where the DNA matches it firmly. Size is stated for part of the rows, as once, few or many counts, or as a class when the clone is expanded.

>18|NA|TRBV23-1|NA|TRBJ2-6
CASSQSSQPSSGANVLTF
TGCGCCAGCAGTCAATCGAGCCAACCGAGCTCTGGGGCCAACGTCCTGACTTTC
>15|NA|TRBV9|NA|TRBJ2-2
CASSSLRQNTGELFF
TGTGCCAGCAGCTCTTTAAGACAGAACACCGGGGAGCTGTTTTTT
>12|NA|TRBV29-1|NA|TRBJ2-1
CSLRSTYNEQFF
TGCAGCCTGAGATCGACCTACAATGAGCAGTTCTTC
>14|TRBD1|TRBV7-8|NA|TRBJ1-2
CASSKDRVGYGYTF
TGTGCCAGCAGCAAGGACAGGGTTGGCTATGGCTACACCTTC
>14|NA|TRBV7-9|NA|TRBJ1-6
CASSPSGGNSPLHF
TGTGCCAGCAGCCCCAGTGGGGGGAATTCACCCCTCCACTTT
>16|TRBD2|TRBV10-3|NA|TRBJ2-7
CAISEESGRGFYEQYF
TGTGCCATCAGTGAAGAGAGCGGGAGAGGCTTCTACGAGCAGTACTTC
>15|NA|TRBV18|NA|TRBJ2-7
CASSPGSRGNDEQYF
TGTGCCAGCTCACCAGGGTCCCGCGGGAACGACGAGCAGTACTTC
>12|NA|TRBV28|NA|TRBJ1-2
CATRSLNYGYTF
TGTGCCACACGGTCTCTCAACTATGGCTACACCTTC
>14|NA|TRBV30|few|TRBJ2-3
CAWSVGSGTDTQYF
TGTGCCTGGAGTGTTGGTAGCGGCACAGATACGCAGTATTTT
>11|NA|TRBV30|few|TRBJ1-6
CAWGDNSPLHF
TGTGCCTGGGGCGATAATTCACCCCTCCACTTT
>14|NA|TRBV6-5|NA|TRBJ2-2
CASGNGGASGELFF
TGTGCCAGCGGGAATGGGGGCGCTTCCGGGGAGCTGTTTTTT
>15|TRBD1|TRBV18|NA|TRBJ1-4
CASSRNRGEGEKLFF
TGTGCCAGCTCACGGAACAGGGGAGAAGGCGAAAAACTGTTTTTT
>15|NA|TRBV18|NA|TRBJ2-2
CASSPAGLLLGELFF
TGTGCCAGCTCACCCGCGGGCCTGCTTCTCGGGGAGCTGTTTTTT
>12|NA|TRBV9|NA|TRBJ2-7
CASSVGGDEQYF
TGTGCCAGCAGCGTAGGCGGGGACGAGCAGTACTTC
>14|NA|TRBV27|NA|TRBJ2-7
CASSPVDGFYEQYF
TGTGCCAGCAGTCCGGTCGACGGGTTCTACGAGCAGTACTTC
>15|TRBD2|TRBV7-8|NA|TRBJ2-5
CASSRQRARGGTQYF
TGTGCCAGCAGCCGGCAACGGGCCCGGGGGGGGACCCAGTACTTC
>17|NA|TRBV7-2|NA|TRBJ1-2
CASSLASGERPRYGYTF
TGTGCCAGCAGCTTAGCCTCAGGGGAGAGGCCTAGATATGGCTACACCTTC
>14|TRBD2|TRBV3-1/TRBV3-2|NA|TRBJ2-7
CASSQAGGYYEQYF
TGTGCCAGCAGCCAGGCGGGAGGCTACTACGAGCAGTACTTC
>14|NA|TRBV4-1|NA|TRBJ1-1
CASSHTASYTEAFF
TGCGCCAGCAGCCACACAGCCAGTTACACTGAAGCTTTCTTT
>14|TRBD2|TRBV25-1|NA|TRBJ2-5
CATGGGSYQETQYF
TGTGCCACCGGGGGGGGTTCGTACCAAGAGACCCAGTACTTC
>15|TRBD2|TRBV4-2|NA|TRBJ2-2
CASSRTSVATGELFF
TGTGCCAGCAGCCGTACTAGCGTAGCCACCGGGGAGCTGTTTTTT
>14|NA|TRBV11-2|NA|TRBJ1-2
CASSSRLVAYGYTF
TGTGCCAGCAGCTCCCGACTTGTAGCCTATGGCTACACCTTC
>11|NA|TRBV20-1|NA|TRBJ2-5
CSVTGQETQYF
TGCAGTGTCACAGGACAAGAGACCCAGTACTTC